This TCR beta chain is from a study of blood T cell repertoires in COVID-19. Across the whole study: There were acute and convalescent COVID-19 samples, and they came from the United States, Italy and Spain. Nucleic acid was either cDNA or gDNA, and it came from T cells, B-cell-depleted T cells, or PBMCs.

Authors' analysis steps: Estimated nucleated cell counts came from reference gene primer amplification. Using immunoSEQ multiplex PCR, the repertoire was profiled, and TCRdb retains in-frame clones only, with some absent. The V and J calls and the clone size are those of that table, but D and trimming were determined from the DNA. The sample lists roughly 150,000 clones; roughly 80% were seen once. Germline V gene lookup returns CDR1 SGHRS and CDR2 YFSETQ. The ends were cut back, 0 bases at V and 6 bases at J, with 6 bases in the middle. The CDR3 covers 12 residues. This TCR derives from a man in his fifties or sixties who had recovered from COVID-19. The sequencing input was peripheral blood. The V gene is TRBV5-1, the J gene TRBJ1-2; D might be TRBD1 (6 bases). Here the CDR3 reads CASSLEGDGYTF. The CDR3 DNA follows: TGCGCCAGCAGCTTGGAGGGGGATGGCTACACCTTC. Full variable domain (outside the CDR3, taken from reference TRBV5-1 and TRBJ1-2): KAGVTQTPRYLIKTRGQQVTLSCSPISGHRSVSWYQQTPGQGLQFLFEYFSETQRNKGNFPGRFSGRQFSNSRSEMNVSTLELGDSALYLCASSLEGDGYTFGSGTRLTVV.